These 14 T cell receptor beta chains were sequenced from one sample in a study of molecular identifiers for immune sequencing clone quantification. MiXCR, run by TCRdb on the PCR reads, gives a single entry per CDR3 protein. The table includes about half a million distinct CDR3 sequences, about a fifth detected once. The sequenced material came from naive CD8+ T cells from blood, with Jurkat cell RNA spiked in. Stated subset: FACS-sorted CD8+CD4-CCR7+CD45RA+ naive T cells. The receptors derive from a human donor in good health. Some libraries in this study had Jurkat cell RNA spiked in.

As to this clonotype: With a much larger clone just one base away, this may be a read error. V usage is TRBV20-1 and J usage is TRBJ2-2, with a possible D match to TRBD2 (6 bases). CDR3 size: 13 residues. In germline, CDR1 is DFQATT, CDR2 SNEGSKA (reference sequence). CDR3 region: CSASHPNTGGLFF. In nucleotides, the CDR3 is TGCAGTGCTAGTCATCCGAACACCGGGGGGCTGTTTTTT.

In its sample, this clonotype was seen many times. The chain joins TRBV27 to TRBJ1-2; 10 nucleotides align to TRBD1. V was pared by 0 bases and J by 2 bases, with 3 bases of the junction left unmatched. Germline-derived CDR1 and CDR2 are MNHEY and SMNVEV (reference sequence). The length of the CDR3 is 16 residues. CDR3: CASSLSMDRGNYGYTF. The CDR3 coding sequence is TGTGCCAGCAGTTTATCCATGGACAGGGGGAACTATGGCTACACCTTC.

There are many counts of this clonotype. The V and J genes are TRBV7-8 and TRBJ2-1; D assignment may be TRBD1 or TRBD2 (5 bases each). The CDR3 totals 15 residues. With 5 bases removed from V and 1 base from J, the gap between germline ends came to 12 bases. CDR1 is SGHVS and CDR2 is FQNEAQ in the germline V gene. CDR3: CASSQGEWSYNEQFF. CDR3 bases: TGTGCCAGCAGCCAAGGGGAGTGGTCCTACAATGAGCAGTTCTTC. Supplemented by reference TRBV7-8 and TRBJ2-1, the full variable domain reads GAGVSQSPRYKVAKRGQDVALRCDPISGHVSLFWYQQALGQGPEFLTYFQNEAQLDKSGLPSDRFFAERPEGSVSTLKIQRTQQEDSAVYLCASSQGEWSYNEQFFGPGTRLTVL.

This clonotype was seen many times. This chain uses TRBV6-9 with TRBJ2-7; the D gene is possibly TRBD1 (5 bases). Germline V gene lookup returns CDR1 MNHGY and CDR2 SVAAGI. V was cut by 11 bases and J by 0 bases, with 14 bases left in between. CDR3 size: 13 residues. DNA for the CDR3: TGTGCCGGACCGGACACCTCCTCCTACGAGCAGTACTTC. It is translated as CAGPDTSSYEQYF.

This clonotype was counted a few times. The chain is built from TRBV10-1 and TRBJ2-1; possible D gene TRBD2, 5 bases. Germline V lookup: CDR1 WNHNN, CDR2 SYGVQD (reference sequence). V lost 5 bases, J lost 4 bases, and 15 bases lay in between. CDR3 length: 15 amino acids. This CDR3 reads CASSLAGIEYNEQFF. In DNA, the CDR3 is TGCGCCAGCAGTCTAGCCGGGATTGAATACAATGAGCAGTTCTTC.

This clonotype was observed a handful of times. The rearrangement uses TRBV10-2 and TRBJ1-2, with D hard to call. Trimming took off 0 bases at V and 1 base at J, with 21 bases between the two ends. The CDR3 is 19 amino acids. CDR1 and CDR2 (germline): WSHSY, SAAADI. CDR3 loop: CASSESSGEGVEHNYGYTF. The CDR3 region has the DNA TGCGCCAGCAGTGAGTCGAGCGGCGAGGGAGTGGAGCATAACTATGGCTACACCTTC.

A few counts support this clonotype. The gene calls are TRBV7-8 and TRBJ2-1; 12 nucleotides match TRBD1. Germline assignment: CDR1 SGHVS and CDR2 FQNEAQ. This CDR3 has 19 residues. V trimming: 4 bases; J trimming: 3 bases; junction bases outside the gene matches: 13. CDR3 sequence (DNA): TGTGCCAGCAGCTCACCGGGACAGGGGGCAATATTCATCTACAATGAGCAGTTCTTC. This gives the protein CASSSPGQGAIFIYNEQFF.

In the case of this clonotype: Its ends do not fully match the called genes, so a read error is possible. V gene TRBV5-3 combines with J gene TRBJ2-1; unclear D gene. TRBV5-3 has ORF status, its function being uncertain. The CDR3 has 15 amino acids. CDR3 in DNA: TGTGCCAGCAGCTTGGGTCCCGATACCTACAATGAGCAGTTCTTC. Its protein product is CASSLGPDTYNEQFF.

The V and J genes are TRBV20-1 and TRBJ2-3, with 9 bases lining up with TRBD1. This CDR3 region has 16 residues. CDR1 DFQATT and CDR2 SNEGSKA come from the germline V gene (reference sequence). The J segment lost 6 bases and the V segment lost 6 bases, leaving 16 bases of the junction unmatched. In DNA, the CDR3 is TGCAGTGCAACATACGAGGGGGACAGGGCGTATGATACGCAGTATTTT. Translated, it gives CSATYEGDRAYDTQYF.

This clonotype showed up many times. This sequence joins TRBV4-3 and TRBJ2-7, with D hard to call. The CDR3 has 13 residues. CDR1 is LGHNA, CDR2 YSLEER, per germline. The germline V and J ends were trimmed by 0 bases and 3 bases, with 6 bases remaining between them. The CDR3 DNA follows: TGCGCCAGCAGCCAAGACGGGCTCTACGAGCAGTACTTC. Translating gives CASSQDGLYEQYF.

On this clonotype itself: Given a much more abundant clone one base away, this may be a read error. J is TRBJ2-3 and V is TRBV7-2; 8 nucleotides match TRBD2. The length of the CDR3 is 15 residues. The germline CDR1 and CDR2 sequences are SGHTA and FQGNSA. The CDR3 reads CDSSLGGGPADTQYF. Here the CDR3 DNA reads TGTGACAGCAGCTTAGGCGGGGGGCCCGCAGATACGCAGTATTTT.

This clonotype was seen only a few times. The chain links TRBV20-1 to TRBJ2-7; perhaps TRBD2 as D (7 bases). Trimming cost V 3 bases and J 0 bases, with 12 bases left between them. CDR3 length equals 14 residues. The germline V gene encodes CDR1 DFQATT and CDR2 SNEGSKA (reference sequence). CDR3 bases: TGCAGTGCTAGTCCCGGGGGGCTCTCCTACGAGCAGTACTTC. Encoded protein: CSASPGGLSYEQYF.

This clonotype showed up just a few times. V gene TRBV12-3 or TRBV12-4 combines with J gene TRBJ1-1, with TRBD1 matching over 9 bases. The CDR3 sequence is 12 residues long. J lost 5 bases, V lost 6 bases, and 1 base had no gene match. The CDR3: CASRGQGTEAFF. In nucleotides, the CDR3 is TGTGCCAGCAGGGGACAGGGAACTGAAGCTTTCTTT.

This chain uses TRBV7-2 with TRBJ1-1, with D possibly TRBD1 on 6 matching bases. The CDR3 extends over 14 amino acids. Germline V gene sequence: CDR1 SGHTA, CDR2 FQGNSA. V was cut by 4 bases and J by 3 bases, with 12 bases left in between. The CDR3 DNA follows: TGTGCCAGCAGCTCGGGGGCAAGTTACACTGAAGCTTTCTTT. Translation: CASSSGASYTEAFF.